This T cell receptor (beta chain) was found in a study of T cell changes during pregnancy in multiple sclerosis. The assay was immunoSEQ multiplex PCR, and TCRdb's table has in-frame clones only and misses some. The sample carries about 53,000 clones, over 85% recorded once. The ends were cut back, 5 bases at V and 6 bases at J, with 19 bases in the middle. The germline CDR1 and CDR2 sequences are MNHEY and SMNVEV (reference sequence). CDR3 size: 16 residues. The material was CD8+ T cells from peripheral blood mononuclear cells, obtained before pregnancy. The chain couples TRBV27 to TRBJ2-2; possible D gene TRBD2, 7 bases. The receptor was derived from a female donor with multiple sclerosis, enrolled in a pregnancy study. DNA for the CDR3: TGTGCCAGCAGTCTAGCCCTGGGGGGGCCGGCCGGGGAGCTGTTTTTT. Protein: CASSLALGGPAGELFF.